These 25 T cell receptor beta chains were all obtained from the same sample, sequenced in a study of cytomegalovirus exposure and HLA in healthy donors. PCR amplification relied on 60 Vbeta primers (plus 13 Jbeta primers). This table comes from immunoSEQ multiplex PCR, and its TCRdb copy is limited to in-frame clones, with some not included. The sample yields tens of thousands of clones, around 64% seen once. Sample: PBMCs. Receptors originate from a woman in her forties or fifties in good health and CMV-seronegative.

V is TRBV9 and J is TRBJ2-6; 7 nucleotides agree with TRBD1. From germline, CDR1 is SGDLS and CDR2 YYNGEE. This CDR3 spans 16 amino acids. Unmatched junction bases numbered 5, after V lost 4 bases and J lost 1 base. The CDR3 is CASSNDRVSGANVLTF. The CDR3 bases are TGTGCCAGCAGCAACGACAGGGTTTCTGGGGCCAACGTCCTGACTTTC.

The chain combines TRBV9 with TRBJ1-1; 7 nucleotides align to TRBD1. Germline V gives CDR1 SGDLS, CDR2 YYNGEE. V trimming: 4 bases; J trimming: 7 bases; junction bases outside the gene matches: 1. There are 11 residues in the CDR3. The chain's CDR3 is CASSRDSEAFF. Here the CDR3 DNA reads TGTGCCAGCAGCCGGGACAGTGAAGCTTTCTTT.

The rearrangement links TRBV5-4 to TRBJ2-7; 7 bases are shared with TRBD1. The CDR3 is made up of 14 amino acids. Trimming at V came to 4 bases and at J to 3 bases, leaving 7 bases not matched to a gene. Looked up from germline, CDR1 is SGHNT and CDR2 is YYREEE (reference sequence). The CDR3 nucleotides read TGTGCCAGCAGCAAGACAGGGTCTGTCTACGAGCAGTACTTC. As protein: CASSKTGSVYEQYF.

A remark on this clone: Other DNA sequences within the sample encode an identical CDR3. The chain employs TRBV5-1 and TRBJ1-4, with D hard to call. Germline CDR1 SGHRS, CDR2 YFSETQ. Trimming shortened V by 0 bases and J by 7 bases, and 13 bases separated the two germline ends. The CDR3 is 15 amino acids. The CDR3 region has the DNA TGCGCCAGCAGCTTGGGGCAGGCTGGTGGTGAAAAACTGTTTTTT. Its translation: CASSLGQAGGEKLFF.

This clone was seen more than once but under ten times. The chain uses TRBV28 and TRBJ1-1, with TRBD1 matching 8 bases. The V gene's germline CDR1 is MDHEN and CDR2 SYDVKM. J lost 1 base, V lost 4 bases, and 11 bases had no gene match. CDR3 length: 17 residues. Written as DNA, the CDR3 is TGTGCCAGCAGTTCCCCCTGGGGACAGGTGAAGAACACTGAAGCTTTCTTT. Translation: CASSSPWGQVKNTEAFF.

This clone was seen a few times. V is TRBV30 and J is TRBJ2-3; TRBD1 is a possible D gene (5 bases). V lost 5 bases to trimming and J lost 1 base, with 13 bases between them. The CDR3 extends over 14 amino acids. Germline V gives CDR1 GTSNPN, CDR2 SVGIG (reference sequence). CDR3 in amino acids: CAWGEGVGTDTQYF. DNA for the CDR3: TGTGCCTGGGGAGAAGGGGTAGGCACAGATACGCAGTATTTT.

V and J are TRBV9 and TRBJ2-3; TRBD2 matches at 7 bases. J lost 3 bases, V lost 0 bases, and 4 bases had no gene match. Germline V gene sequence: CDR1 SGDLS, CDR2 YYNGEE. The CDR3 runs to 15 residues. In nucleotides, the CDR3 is TGTGCCAGCAGCGTAGGGTGGCGGGAGACAGATACGCAGTATTTT. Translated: CASSVGWRETDTQYF.

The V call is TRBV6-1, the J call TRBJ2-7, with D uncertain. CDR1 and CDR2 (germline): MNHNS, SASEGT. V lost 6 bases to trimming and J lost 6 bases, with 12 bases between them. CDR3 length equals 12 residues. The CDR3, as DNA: TGTGCCAGCAGCGGGTACGGCGTCGAGCAGTACTTC. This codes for CASSGYGVEQYF.

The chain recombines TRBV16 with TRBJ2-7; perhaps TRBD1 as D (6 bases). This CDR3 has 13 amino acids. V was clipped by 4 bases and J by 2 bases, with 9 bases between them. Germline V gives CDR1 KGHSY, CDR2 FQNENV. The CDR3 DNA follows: TGTGCCAGCAGCCCACGGGACACCTACGAGCAGTACTTC. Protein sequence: CASSPRDTYEQYF.

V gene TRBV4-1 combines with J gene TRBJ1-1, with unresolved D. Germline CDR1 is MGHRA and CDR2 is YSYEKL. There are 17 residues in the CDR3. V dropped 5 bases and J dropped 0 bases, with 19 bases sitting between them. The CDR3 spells CASSSRYPDEVNTEAFF. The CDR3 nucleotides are TGCGCCAGCAGCTCTAGATATCCTGACGAGGTGAACACTGAAGCTTTCTTT.

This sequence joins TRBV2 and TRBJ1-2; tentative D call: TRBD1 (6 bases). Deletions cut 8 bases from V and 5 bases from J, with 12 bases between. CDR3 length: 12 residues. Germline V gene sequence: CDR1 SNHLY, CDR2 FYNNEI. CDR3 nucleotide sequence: TGTGCCAGCGGTCGAGGGGGATATGGCTACACCTTC. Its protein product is CASGRGGYGYTF.

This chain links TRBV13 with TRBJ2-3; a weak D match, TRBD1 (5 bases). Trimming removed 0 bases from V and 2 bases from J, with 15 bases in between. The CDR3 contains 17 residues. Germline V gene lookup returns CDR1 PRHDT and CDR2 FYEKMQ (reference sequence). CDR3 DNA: TGTGCCAGCAGCTTAGGTGCAGGGTGGCGGTCCACAGATACGCAGTATTTT. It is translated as CASSLGAGWRSTDTQYF.

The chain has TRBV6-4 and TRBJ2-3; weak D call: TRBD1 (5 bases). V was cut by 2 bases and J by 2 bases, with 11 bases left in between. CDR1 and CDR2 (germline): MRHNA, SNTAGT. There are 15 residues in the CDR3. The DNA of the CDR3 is TGTGCCAGCAGTGACGGGGCAGGAGACACAGATACGCAGTATTTT. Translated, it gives CASSDGAGDTDTQYF.

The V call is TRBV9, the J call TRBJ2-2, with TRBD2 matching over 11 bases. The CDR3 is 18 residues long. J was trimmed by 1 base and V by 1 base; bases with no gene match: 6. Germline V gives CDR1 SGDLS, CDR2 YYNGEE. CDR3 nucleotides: TGTGCCAGCAGCGTACATCCTGGGACTAGCGGGAACACCGGGGAGCTGTTTTTT. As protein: CASSVHPGTSGNTGELFF.

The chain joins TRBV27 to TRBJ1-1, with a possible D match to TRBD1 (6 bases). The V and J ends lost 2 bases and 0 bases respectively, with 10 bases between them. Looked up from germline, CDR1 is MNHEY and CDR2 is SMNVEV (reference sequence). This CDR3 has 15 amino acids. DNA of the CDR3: TGTGCCAGCAGTTTAAGGACAGACATGAACACTGAAGCTTTCTTT. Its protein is CASSLRTDMNTEAFF.

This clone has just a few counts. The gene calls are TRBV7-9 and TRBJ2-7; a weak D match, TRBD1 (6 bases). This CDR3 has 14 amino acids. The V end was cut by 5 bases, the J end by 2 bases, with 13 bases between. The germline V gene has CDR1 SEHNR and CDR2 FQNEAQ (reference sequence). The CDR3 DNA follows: TGTGCCAGCAGCCACGACAGGTTAACCTACGAGCAGTACTTC. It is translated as CASSHDRLTYEQYF.

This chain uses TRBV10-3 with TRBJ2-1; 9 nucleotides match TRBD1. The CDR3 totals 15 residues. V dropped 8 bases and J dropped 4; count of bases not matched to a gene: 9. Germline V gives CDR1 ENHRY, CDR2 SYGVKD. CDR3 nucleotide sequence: TGTGCCATCGCGAGACCGGGACAGGGATACAATGAGCAGTTCTTC. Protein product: CAIARPGQGYNEQFF.

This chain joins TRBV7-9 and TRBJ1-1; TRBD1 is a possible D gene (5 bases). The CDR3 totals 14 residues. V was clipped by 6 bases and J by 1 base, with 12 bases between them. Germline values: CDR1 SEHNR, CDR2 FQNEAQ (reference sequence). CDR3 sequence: CASRGRSGNTEAFF. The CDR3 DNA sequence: TGTGCCAGCAGGGGGCGTTCAGGGAACACTGAAGCTTTCTTT. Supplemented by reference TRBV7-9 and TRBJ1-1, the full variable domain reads DTGVSQNPRHKITKRGQNVTFRCDPISEHNRLYWYRQTLGQGPEFLTYFQNEAQLEKSRLLSDRFSAERPKGSFSTLEIQRTEQGDSAMYLCASRGRSGNTEAFFGQGTRLTVV.

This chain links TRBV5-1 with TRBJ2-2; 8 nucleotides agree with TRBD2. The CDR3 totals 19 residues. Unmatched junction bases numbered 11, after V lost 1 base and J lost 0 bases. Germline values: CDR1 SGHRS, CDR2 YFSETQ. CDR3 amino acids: CASSLTSGLYLANTGELFF. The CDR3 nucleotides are TGCGCCAGCAGCTTGACTAGCGGTCTGTACCTCGCGAACACCGGGGAGCTGTTTTTT.

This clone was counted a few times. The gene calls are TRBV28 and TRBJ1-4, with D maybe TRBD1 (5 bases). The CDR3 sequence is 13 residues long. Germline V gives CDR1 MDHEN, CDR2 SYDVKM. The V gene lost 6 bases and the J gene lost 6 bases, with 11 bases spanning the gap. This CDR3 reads CASRSRGDEKLFF. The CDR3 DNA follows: TGTGCCAGCAGGTCTCGGGGGGATGAAAAACTGTTTTTT.

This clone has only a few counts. The CDR3 DNA reads TGTGCCAGCAGCTTAGCCAGGGGGGACACTGAAGCTTTCTTT. Amino acid sequence: CASSLARGDTEAFF. V gene TRBV7-9 combines with J gene TRBJ1-1, with TRBD1 identical over 7 bases. CDR3 length equals 14 residues. Germline values: CDR1 SEHNR, CDR2 FQNEAQ (reference sequence). V gave up 0 bases and J gave up 3 bases; unmatched junction bases: 1. Filled out from reference TRBV7-9 and TRBJ1-1, the complete variable domain reads DTGVSQNPRHKITKRGQNVTFRCDPISEHNRLYWYRQTLGQGPEFLTYFQNEAQLEKSRLLSDRFSAERPKGSFSTLEIQRTEQGDSAMYLCASSLARGDTEAFFGQGTRLTVV.

The CDR3 loop is CASSLSGSIMLGELFF. The CDR3 coding sequence is TGTGCCAGCAGCCTCTCCGGGAGCATTATGTTAGGGGAGCTGTTTTTT. The rearrangement links TRBV7-8 to TRBJ2-2, with D possibly TRBD2 on 6 matching bases. Germline V gives CDR1 SGHVS, CDR2 FQNEAQ. The CDR3 loop spans 16 amino acids. V lost 5 bases, J lost 8 bases, and 21 bases lay in between.

CDR3 residues: CASSPRSFGYEQYF. CDR3 in DNA: TGTGCCAGCAGTCCCCGGTCGTTCGGCTACGAGCAGTACTTC. The chain couples TRBV28 to TRBJ2-7; D gene uncertain. The CDR3 is 14 amino acids. V was trimmed by 5 bases and J by 3 bases, leaving 14 bases between them. In germline, CDR1 is MDHEN, CDR2 SYDVKM. Based on the CDR3 plus reference TRBV28 and TRBJ2-7, the full variable domain is DVKVTQSSRYLVKRTGEKVFLECVQDMDHENMFWYRQDPGLGLRLIYFSYDVKMKEKGDIPEGYSVSREKKERFSLILESASTNQTSMYLCASSPRSFGYEQYFGPGTRLTVT.

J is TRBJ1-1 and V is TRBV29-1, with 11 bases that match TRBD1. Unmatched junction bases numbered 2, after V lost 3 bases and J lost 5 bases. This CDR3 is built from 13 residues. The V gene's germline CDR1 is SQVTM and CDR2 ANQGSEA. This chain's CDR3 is CSVEDRGHTEAFF. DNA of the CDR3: TGCAGCGTTGAGGACAGGGGGCATACTGAAGCTTTCTTT.

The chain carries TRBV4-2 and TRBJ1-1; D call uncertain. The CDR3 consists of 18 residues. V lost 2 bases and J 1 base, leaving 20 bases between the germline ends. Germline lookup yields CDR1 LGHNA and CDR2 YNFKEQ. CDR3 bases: TGTGCCAGCAGCCAACCCCGGTTTGCGCCAGGATCGAACACTGAAGCTTTCTTT. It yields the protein CASSQPRFAPGSNTEAFF.